This passage covers 22 T cell receptor beta chains from one sample sequenced in a study of control samples from healthy donors and cancer patients. Sequencing used immunoSEQ multiplex PCR; TCRdb keeps in-frame clones, though not all of them. The table shows 100,000 to 150,000 clones, with 80% to 95% occurring only once. The sample comprised PBMCs. The receptor set was obtained from an elderly man with head and neck cancer.

The gene calls are TRBV19 and TRBJ2-5, with 8 positions matching TRBD1. With V trimmed by 1 base and J by 6 bases, 4 bases remained unmatched. Germline CDR1 LNHDA, CDR2 SQIVND (reference sequence). The CDR3 consists of 14 residues. Here the CDR3 reads CASSIGQGAKTQYF. CDR3 nucleotide sequence: TGTGCCAGTAGTATAGGGCAGGGGGCTAAGACCCAGTACTTC.

The V call is TRBV6-5, the J call TRBJ1-3, with TRBD1 as a possible D gene (5 bases). CDR1 and CDR2 from the germline V gene are MNHEY and SVGAGI. V was clipped by 8 bases and J by 2 bases, with 13 bases between them. The CDR3 is 14 residues long. DNA for the CDR3: TGTGCCAGCTGCCCCCAGGGTCCTGGAAACACCATATATTTT. Its translation is CASCPQGPGNTIYF.

The chain joins TRBV6-5 to TRBJ2-5, with D perhaps TRBD1 or TRBD2 (5 bases each). The V gene lost 10 bases and the J gene lost 9 bases, with 24 bases spanning the gap. In germline, CDR1 is MNHEY, CDR2 SVGAGI. The CDR3 has 14 residues. The CDR3 DNA reads TGTGCCACCCAGCTGGGGGTTCTGCATTGGGCCCAGTACTTC. This codes for CATQLGVLHWAQYF.

J is TRBJ2-5 and V is TRBV5-1; 9 positions match TRBD2. J was trimmed by 6 bases and V by 10 bases; bases with no gene match: 10. Per germline, CDR1 SGHRS and CDR2 YFSETQ. CDR3 length: 13 residues. Written as DNA, the CDR3 is TGCGCCTCTAGCGGGGCGACCCCACAGACCCAGTACTTC. Its translation is CASSGATPQTQYF.

The rearrangement links TRBV5-1 to TRBJ1-3; D possibly corresponds to TRBD1 (6 bases). The CDR3 covers 14 residues. Germline V gene sequence: CDR1 SGHRS, CDR2 YFSETQ. Trimming cost V 3 bases and J 2 bases, with 9 bases left between them. CDR3 protein: CASSSGATGNTIYF. Written as DNA, the CDR3 is TGCGCCAGCAGCTCAGGGGCAACTGGAAACACCATATATTTT.

The rearrangement links TRBV5-5 to TRBJ1-5; D remains unclear. The CDR3 sequence is 13 residues long. V was trimmed by 4 bases and J by 10 bases, leaving 15 bases between them. Germline loops: CDR1 SGHKS, CDR2 YYEKEE (reference sequence). The CDR3, as DNA: TGTGCCAGCAGCCTCGACCCATTCCGTCCCCAGCATTTT. This sequence encodes CASSLDPFRPQHF.

The CDR3 region has the DNA TGTGCCAGCAGCCAAGTGGGGGGAGAAAAACTGTTTTTT. Translated, it gives CASSQVGGEKLFF. The rearrangement uses TRBV14 and TRBJ1-4, with D maybe TRBD1 (5 bases). The V end was cut by 1 base, the J end by 8 bases, with 8 bases between. The CDR3 spans 13 residues. CDR1 SGHDN and CDR2 FVKESK come from the germline V gene.

The chain is built from TRBV21-1 and TRBJ1-3; the table's TRBD1 call for D was not verified on the DNA. TRBV21-1 is flagged as a pseudogene. This CDR3 contains 17 residues. CDR3 DNA sequence: TGTGCCAGCATTGCGGACAGACCAAGGGGCTCTGGAAACACCATATATTTT. This sequence encodes CASIADRPRGSGNTIYF.

V and J are TRBV19 and TRBJ1-1, with D maybe TRBD1 (6 bases). V was shortened by 4 bases and J by 5 bases, with 11 bases between the two germline ends. This CDR3 is 13 amino acids long. CDR1 and CDR2 (germline): LNHDA, SQIVND (reference sequence). DNA of the CDR3: TGTGCCAGTAGTAGGGGGCTGAGGACTGAAGCTTTCTTT. This gives the protein CASSRGLRTEAFF. The whole variable domain, remainder taken from reference TRBV19 and TRBJ1-1, is DGGITQSPKYLFRKEGQNVTLSCEQNLNHDAMYWYRQDPGQGLRLIYYSQIVNDFQKGDIAEGYSVSREKKESFPLTVTSAQKNPTAFYLCASSRGLRTEAFFGQGTRLTVV.

The J gene is TRBJ1-1, the V gene TRBV4-3, with D unresolved. CDR3 length: 16 residues. The germline V gene encodes CDR1 LGHNA and CDR2 YSLEER. V was clipped by 1 base and J by 4 bases, with 16 bases between them. The CDR3 is CASSQVAVIGGTEAFF. As DNA, the CDR3 is TGCGCCAGCAGCCAAGTTGCTGTTATCGGTGGCACTGAAGCTTTCTTT.

In this sample, this clone turned up a few times. V and J are TRBV7-2 and TRBJ1-6; the D gene is possibly TRBD1 (6 bases). CDR1 is SGHTA, CDR2 FQGNSA, per germline. V was pared by 5 bases and J by 7 bases, with 9 bases between. The CDR3 sequence is 13 residues long. Written as DNA, the CDR3 is TGTGCCAGCAGCCAAGGGGGAAATTCACCCCTCCACTTT. Residues: CASSQGGNSPLHF. Variable domain in full (rest from reference TRBV7-2 and TRBJ1-6): GAGVSQSPSNKVTEKGKDVELRCDPISGHTALYWYRQSLGQGLEFLIYFQGNSAPDKSGLPSDRFSAERTGGSVSTLTIQRTQQEDSAVYLCASSQGGNSPLHFGNGTRLTVT.

The rearrangement uses TRBV9 and TRBJ2-4; 12 bases agree with TRBD2. The V segment lost 3 bases and the J segment 7 bases; nucleotides outside the gene matches: 8. CDR1 and CDR2 (germline): SGDLS, YYNGEE. This CDR3 spans 16 amino acids. CDR3 nucleotides: TGTGCCAGCAGCGCGGGCCCTAGCGGGGGGGAGAACATTCAGTACTTC. It encodes CASSAGPSGGENIQYF.

The table lists this clone with a count of one. The rearrangement joins TRBV6-5 to TRBJ1-1, with no clear D. Germline CDR1 MNHEY, CDR2 SVGAGI. The CDR3 totals 14 residues. V lost 4 bases and J 1 base, leaving 10 bases between the germline ends. CDR3 in DNA: TGTGCCAGCAGTTCCCCCTTTCCGAACACTGAAGCTTTCTTT. It specifies CASSSPFPNTEAFF.

The chain couples TRBV5-4 to TRBJ1-3; D is undetermined. The V gene's germline CDR1 is SGHNT and CDR2 YYREEE (reference sequence). The ends were cut back, 3 bases at V and 2 bases at J, with 3 bases in the middle. The CDR3 consists of 12 residues. The chain's CDR3 is CASSSPGNTIYF. For the CDR3, the DNA is TGTGCCAGCAGCTCGCCTGGAAACACCATATATTTT.

The chain couples TRBV7-6 to TRBJ2-6, with D perhaps matching TRBD1 (6 bases). CDR3 size: 15 residues. V lost 7 bases to trimming and J lost 4 bases, with 14 bases between them. Germline V gene data show CDR1 as SGHVS and CDR2 as FNYEAQ. CDR3 sequence: CASTNRDSGANVLTF. The CDR3 nucleotides are TGTGCCAGCACAAACAGGGATTCGGGGGCCAACGTCCTGACTTTC.

The gene calls are TRBV6-5 and TRBJ2-7; 8 bases are a match to TRBD1. Germline trimming cut 0 bases from V and 7 bases from J; bases unmatched to any gene: 11. The CDR3 runs 16 residues. Germline V lookup: CDR1 MNHEY, CDR2 SVGAGI. In DNA form, the CDR3 reads TGTGCCAGCAGTTACTCGCTGGGACAGGCACCTCGGGAGCAGTACTTC. It translates to CASSYSLGQAPREQYF.

This clone has just one count. The chain has TRBV15 and TRBJ1-5; 9 positions agree with TRBD1. The V gene's germline CDR1 is LNHNV and CDR2 YYDKDF (reference sequence). The CDR3 is 15 amino acids. The junction had 7 bases not matched to a gene; V was cut back by 5 bases and J by 5 bases. The chain's CDR3 is CATSANRGQYQPQHF. CDR3 sequence (DNA): TGTGCCACCAGCGCCAACAGGGGGCAATATCAGCCCCAGCATTTT.

The chain uses TRBV18 and TRBJ1-1, with a tentative D call TRBD1 (5 bases). CDR3 length equals 14 residues. The V end lost 3 bases, the J end lost 1 base, and 9 bases lay between the germline ends. Per the germline V gene, CDR1 is KGHSH and CDR2 is LQKENI. This CDR3 is CASSPTEENTEAFF. CDR3 in DNA: TGTGCCAGCTCACCGACAGAAGAGAACACTGAAGCTTTCTTT. The whole variable domain, remainder taken from reference TRBV18 and TRBJ1-1, is NAGVMQNPRHLVRRRGQEARLRCSPMKGHSHVYWYRQLPEEGLKFMVYLQKENIIDESGMPKERFSAEFPKEGPSILRIQQVVRGDSAAYFCASSPTEENTEAFFGQGTRLTVV.

Notes on this clone: A junction end diverges from the germline sequence, so it may reflect a read error. The chain couples TRBV3-1 (or the pseudogene TRBV3-2) to TRBJ2-1; a possible D gene is TRBD2 (5 bases). Germline V gene sequence: CDR1 LGHDT, CDR2 YNNKEL (reference sequence). The CDR3 sequence is 14 residues long. This chain's CDR3 is CASSQVDSHNEQFF. The CDR3 DNA reads as TGTGCCAGCAGCCAAGTGGACTCCCACAATGAGCAGTTCTTC.

V is TRBV7-9 and J is TRBJ1-1; D is uncertain. Germline V gene lookup returns CDR1 SEHNR and CDR2 FQNEAQ (reference sequence). CDR3 length: 14 amino acids. Between the trimmed V and J ends, which lost 1 base and 1 base, there was a span of 7 bases. CDR3 nucleotide sequence: TGTGCCAGCAGCTTAGGTACGGCGAACACTGAAGCTTTCTTT. This sequence encodes CASSLGTANTEAFF.

CDR3 amino acids: CSVGVSYEQYF. For the CDR3, the DNA is TGCAGCGTTGGGGTTTCCTACGAGCAGTACTTC. The V and J genes are TRBV29-1 and TRBJ2-7; D not certain. V dropped 4 bases and J dropped 1 base, with 5 bases sitting between them. There are 11 residues in the CDR3. Germline V CDR1 and CDR2: SQVTM, ANQGSEA.

This chain joins TRBV19 and TRBJ2-7, with 10 bases matching TRBD1. V shed 1 base and J 8 bases; nucleotides not matched to a gene: 5. The CDR3 is made up of 14 amino acids. In germline, CDR1 is LNHDA, CDR2 SQIVND (reference sequence). CDR3 bases: TGTGCCAGTAGTATAGGGGACAGGGGCTTTAAGCAGTACTTC. Amino acids: CASSIGDRGFKQYF.